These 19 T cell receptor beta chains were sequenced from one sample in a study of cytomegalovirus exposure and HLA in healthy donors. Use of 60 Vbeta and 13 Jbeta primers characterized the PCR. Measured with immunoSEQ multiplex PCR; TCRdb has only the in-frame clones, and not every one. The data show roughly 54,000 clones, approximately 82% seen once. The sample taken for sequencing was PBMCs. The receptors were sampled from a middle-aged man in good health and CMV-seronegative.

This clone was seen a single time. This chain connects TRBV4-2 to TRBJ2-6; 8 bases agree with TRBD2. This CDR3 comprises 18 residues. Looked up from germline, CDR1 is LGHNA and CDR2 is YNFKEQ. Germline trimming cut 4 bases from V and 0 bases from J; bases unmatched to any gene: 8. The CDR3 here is CASSRHSGGDSGANVLTF. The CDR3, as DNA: TGTGCCAGCAGCCGTCACTCCGGGGGGGACTCTGGGGCCAACGTCCTGACTTTC.

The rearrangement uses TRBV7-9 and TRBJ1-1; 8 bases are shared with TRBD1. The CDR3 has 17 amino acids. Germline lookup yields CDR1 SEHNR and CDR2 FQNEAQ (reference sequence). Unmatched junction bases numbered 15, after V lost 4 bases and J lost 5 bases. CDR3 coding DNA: TGTGCCAGCAGCTCGAGCGCTGGACAGGGCCCATTGACTGAAGCTTTCTTT. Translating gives CASSSSAGQGPLTEAFF.

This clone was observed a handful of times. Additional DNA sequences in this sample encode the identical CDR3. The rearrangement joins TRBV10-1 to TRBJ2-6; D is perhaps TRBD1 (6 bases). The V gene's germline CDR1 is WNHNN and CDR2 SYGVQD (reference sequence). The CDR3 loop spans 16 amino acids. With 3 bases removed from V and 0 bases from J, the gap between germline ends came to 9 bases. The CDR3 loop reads CASSEGGVSGANVLTF. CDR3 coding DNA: TGCGCCAGCAGTGAAGGGGGAGTCTCTGGGGCCAACGTCCTGACTTTC.

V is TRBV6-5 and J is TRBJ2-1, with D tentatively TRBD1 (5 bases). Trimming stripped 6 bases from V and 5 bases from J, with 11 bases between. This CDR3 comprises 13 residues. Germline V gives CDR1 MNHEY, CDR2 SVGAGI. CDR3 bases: TGTGCCAGCAGACGAGACAGAAACAATGAGCAGTTCTTC. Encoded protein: CASRRDRNNEQFF.

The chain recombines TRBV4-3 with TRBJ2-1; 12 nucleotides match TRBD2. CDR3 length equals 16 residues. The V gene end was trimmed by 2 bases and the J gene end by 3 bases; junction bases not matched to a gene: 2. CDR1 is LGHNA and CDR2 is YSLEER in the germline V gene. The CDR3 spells CASSQTLAGGYNEQFF. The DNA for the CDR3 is TGCGCCAGCAGCCAAACACTAGCGGGGGGCTACAATGAGCAGTTCTTC.

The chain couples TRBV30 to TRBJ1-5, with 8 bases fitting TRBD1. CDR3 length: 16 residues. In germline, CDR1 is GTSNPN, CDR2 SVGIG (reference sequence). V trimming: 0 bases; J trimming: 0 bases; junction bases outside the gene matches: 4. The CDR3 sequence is CAWSVGTGNSNQPQHF. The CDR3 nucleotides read TGTGCCTGGAGTGTTGGGACAGGCAATAGCAATCAGCCCCAGCATTTT. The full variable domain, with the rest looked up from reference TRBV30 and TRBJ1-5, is SQTIHQWPATLVQPVGSPLSLECTVEGTSNPNLYWYRQAAGRGLQLLFYSVGIGQISSEVPQNLSASRPQDRQFILSSKKLLLSDSGFYLCAWSVGTGNSNQPQHFGDGTRLSIL.

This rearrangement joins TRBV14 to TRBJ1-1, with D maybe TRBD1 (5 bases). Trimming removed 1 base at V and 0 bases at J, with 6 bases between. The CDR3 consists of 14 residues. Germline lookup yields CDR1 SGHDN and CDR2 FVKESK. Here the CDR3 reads CASSQAGMNTEAFF. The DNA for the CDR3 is TGTGCCAGCAGCCAAGCAGGGATGAACACTGAAGCTTTCTTT. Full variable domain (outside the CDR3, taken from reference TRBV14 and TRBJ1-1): EAGVTQFPSHSVIEKGQTVTLRCDPISGHDNLYWYRRVMGKEIKFLLHFVKESKQDESGMPNNRFLAERTGGTYSTLKVQPAELEDSGVYFCASSQAGMNTEAFFGQGTRLTVV.

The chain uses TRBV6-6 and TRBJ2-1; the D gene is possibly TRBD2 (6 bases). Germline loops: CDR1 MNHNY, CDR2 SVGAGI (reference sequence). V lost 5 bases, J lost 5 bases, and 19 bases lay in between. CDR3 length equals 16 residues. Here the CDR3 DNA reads TGTGCCAGCAGTCGGGGGAACCATGTGTATAACAATGAGCAGTTCTTC. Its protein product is CASSRGNHVYNNEQFF.

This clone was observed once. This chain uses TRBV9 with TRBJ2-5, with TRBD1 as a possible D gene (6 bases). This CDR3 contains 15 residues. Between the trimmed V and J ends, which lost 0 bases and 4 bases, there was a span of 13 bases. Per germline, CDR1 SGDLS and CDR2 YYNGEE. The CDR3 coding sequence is TGTGCCAGCAGCGTAGGGGACATTGGTACAGAGACCCAGTACTTC. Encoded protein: CASSVGDIGTETQYF.

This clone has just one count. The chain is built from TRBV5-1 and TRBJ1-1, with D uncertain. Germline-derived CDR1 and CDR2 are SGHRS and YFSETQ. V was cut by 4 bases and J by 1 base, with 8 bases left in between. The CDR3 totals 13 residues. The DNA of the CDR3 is TGCGCCAGCAGCAGTCTAACGAACACTGAAGCTTTCTTT. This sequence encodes CASSSLTNTEAFF.

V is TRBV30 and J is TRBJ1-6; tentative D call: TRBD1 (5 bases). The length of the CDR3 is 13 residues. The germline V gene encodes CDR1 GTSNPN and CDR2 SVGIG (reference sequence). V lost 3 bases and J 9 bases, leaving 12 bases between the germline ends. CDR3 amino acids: CAWRGLAGSPLHF. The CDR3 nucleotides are TGTGCCTGGAGGGGACTGGCGGGTTCACCCCTCCACTTT.

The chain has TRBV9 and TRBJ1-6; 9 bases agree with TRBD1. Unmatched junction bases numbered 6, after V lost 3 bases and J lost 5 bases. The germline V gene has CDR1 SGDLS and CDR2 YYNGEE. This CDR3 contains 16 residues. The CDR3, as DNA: TGTGCCAGCAGCGAGGGGACAGGGAGAGATAATTCACCCCTCCACTTT. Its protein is CASSEGTGRDNSPLHF.

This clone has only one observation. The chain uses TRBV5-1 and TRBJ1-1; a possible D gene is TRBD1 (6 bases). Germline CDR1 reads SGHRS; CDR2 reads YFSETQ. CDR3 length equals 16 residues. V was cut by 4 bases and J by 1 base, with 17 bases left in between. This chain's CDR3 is CASSPRKRQENTEAFF. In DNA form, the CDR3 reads TGCGCCAGCAGCCCCCGCAAGAGACAGGAGAACACTGAAGCTTTCTTT. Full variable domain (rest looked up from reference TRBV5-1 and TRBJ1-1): KAGVTQTPRYLIKTRGQQVTLSCSPISGHRSVSWYQQTPGQGLQFLFEYFSETQRNKGNFPGRFSGRQFSNSRSEMNVSTLELGDSALYLCASSPRKRQENTEAFFGQGTRLTVV.

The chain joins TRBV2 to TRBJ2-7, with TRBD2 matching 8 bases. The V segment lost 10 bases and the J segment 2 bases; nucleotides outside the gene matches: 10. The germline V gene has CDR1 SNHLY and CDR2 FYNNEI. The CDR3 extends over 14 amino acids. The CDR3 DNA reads TGTGCCAAGCAACGGCGGGAGGTGACCTACGAGCAGTACTTC. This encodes CAKQRREVTYEQYF.

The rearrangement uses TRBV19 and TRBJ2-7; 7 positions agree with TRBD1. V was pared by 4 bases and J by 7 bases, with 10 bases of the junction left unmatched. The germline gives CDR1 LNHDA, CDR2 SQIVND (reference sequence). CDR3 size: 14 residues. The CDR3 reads CASSNSGGGPEQYF. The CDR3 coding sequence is TGTGCCAGTAGTAACTCAGGGGGTGGTCCTGAGCAGTACTTC.

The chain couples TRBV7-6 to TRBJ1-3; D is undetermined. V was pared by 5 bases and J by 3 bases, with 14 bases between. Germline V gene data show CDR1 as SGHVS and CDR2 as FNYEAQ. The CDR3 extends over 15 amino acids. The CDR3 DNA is TGTGCCAGCAGCCACGAGTGGCAGGTTGGAAACACCATATATTTT. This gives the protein CASSHEWQVGNTIYF.

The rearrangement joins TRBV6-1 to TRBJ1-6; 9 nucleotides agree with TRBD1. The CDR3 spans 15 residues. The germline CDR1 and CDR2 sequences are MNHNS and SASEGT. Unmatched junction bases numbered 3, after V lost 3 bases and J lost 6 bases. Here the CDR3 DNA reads TGTGCCAGCAGTGATCAGGGACAGGGTAATTCACCCCTCCACTTT. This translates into CASSDQGQGNSPLHF.

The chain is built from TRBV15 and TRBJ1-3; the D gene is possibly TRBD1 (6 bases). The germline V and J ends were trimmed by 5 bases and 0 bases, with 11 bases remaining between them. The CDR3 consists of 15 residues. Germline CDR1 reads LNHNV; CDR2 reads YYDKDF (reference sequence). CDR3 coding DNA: TGTGCCACCAGCGGACAGTTCAACTCTGGAAACACCATATATTTT. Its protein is CATSGQFNSGNTIYF.

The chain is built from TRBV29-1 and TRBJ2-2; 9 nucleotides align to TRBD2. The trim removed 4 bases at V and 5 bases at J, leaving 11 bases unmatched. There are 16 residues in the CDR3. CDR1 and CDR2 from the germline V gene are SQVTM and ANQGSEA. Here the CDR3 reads CSVGPSGEVVTGELFF. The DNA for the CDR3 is TGCAGCGTTGGTCCTAGCGGGGAGGTAGTGACCGGGGAGCTGTTTTTT.